This T cell receptor (beta chain) came from a study of blood T cell repertoires in COVID-19. Study-level information: From the United States, Italy and Spain came samples of acute and convalescent COVID-19. T cells, B-cell-depleted T cells, or PBMCs provided the cDNA or gDNA that served as material.

Original methodology: Nucleated cell counts were estimated from reference gene primer amplification. Method: immunoSEQ multiplex PCR; TCRdb's copy keeps in-frame clones and lacks some. V, J and clone size derive from that table, while D and trimming were established from the DNA sequence. The table lists 35,000 to 55,000 clones, around nine tenths of them singletons. Germline V gives CDR1 MNHNY, CDR2 SVGAGI (reference sequence). Between the trimmed V and J ends, which lost 5 bases and 4 bases, there was a span of 15 bases. CDR3 length: 15 amino acids. The receptor's source is a human donor in a cohort sampled during active COVID-19. The specimen sequenced was peripheral blood. The chain joins TRBV6-6 to TRBJ2-1; tentative D call: TRBD1 (6 bases). The CDR3 sequence is CASSIEQGWYNEQFF. DNA of the CDR3: TGTGCCAGCAGTATAGAACAGGGTTGGTACAATGAGCAGTTCTTC.